Shown below are 18 T cell receptor beta chains from a single sample sequenced in a study of blood T cell repertoires in COVID-19. This table comes from immunoSEQ multiplex PCR, and its TCRdb copy is limited to in-frame clones, with some not included. The table has roughly 280,000 clones, 85% to 90% seen once; the top ten hold 1.5% to 2%. Sequencing was performed on PBMCs or T cells enriched from blood (not recorded which). These receptors came from a woman in her sixties or seventies who had recovered from COVID-19.

The chain employs TRBV12-3 or TRBV12-4 and TRBJ1-1; no definite D call. The length of the CDR3 is 11 residues. Trimming stripped 1 base from V and 8 bases from J, with 5 bases between. For the CDR3, the DNA is TGTGCCAGCAGTTTAGTCCAAGAAGCTTTCTTT. It translates to CASSLVQEAFF.

This chain uses TRBV10-3 with TRBJ1-5; 10 bases map to TRBD1. The germline V gene has CDR1 ENHRY and CDR2 SYGVKD. Trimming took 10 bases from V and 6 from J; bases not matched to a gene: 9. The CDR3 has 14 residues. DNA for the CDR3: TGTGCCACCCGACAGGGGGCGGGTGGTCAGCCCCAGCATTTT. Amino acid sequence: CATRQGAGGQPQHF.

This clone appeared once. The chain employs TRBV28 and TRBJ1-5, with D maybe TRBD1 (5 bases). Trimming removed 5 bases at V and 9 bases at J, with 14 bases between. CDR1 and CDR2 (germline): MDHEN, SYDVKM. This CDR3 contains 13 residues. CDR3 sequence reads: CASSAGWATPQHF. The DNA for the CDR3 is TGTGCCAGCAGTGCAGGGTGGGCAACGCCCCAGCATTTT.

This clone appeared once. The chain has TRBV3-1 (or the pseudogene TRBV3-2) and TRBJ2-7; D may be TRBD2 (6 bases). The germline V and J ends were trimmed by 4 bases and 1 base, with 17 bases remaining between them. CDR1 is LGHDT and CDR2 is YNNKEL in the germline V gene (reference sequence). This CDR3 spans 16 amino acids. This chain's CDR3 is CASSPVTGGGSYEQYF. In nucleotides, the CDR3 is TGTGCCAGCAGCCCGGTTACAGGAGGAGGGTCCTACGAGCAGTACTTC.

This clone was counted once. The V call is TRBV5-1, the J call TRBJ2-1; 9 nucleotides line up with TRBD2. The J segment lost 2 bases and the V segment lost 0 bases, leaving 6 bases of the junction unmatched. Germline-derived CDR1 and CDR2 are SGHRS and YFSETQ. The CDR3 covers 17 residues. DNA for the CDR3: TGCGCCAGCAGCTTGGAAGCGGGGGGACCCGCCTACAATGAGCAGTTCTTC. The encoded protein is CASSLEAGGPAYNEQFF.

This rearrangement joins TRBV5-1 to TRBJ1-4; D uncertain. Germline values: CDR1 SGHRS, CDR2 YFSETQ. The CDR3 loop spans 15 amino acids. Trimming left V 4 bases short and J 4 bases short, with 14 bases between. CDR3 residues: CASSVAAGFNEKLFF. In nucleotides, the CDR3 is TGCGCCAGCAGCGTAGCCGCGGGGTTTAATGAAAAACTGTTTTTT.

The chain employs TRBV11-3 and TRBJ2-2; 7 bases map to TRBD1. V lost 2 bases, J lost 6 bases, and 6 bases stayed unmatched. The V gene's germline CDR1 is SGHNT and CDR2 YENEEA. The CDR3 sequence is 15 residues long. CDR3 in amino acids: CASSLYTGVPGELFF. Here the CDR3 DNA reads TGTGCCAGCAGCTTATACACAGGGGTACCCGGGGAGCTGTTTTTT. Filled out from reference TRBV11-3 and TRBJ2-2, the complete variable domain reads EAGVVQSPRYKIIEKKQPVAFWCNPISGHNTLYWYLQNLGQGPELLIRYENEEAVDDSQLPKDRFSAERLKGVDSTLKIQPAELGDSAVYLCASSLYTGVPGELFFGEGSRLTVL.

A note on this clone: Other nucleotide sequences in the sample specify the same CDR3. This chain links TRBV5-5 with TRBJ2-7; D gene ambiguous. CDR1 is SGHKS, CDR2 YYEKEE, per germline (reference sequence). The CDR3 contains 11 residues. V lost 2 bases, J lost 3 bases, and 3 bases lay in between. The CDR3 nucleotides are TGTGCCAGCAGCTTTCTCTACGAGCAGTACTTC. It specifies CASSFLYEQYF.

The genes are TRBV29-1 and TRBJ2-3; 9 bases map to TRBD1. Germline loops: CDR1 SQVTM, CDR2 ANQGSEA. The CDR3 consists of 15 residues. With V trimmed by 4 bases and J by 4 bases, 9 bases remained unmatched. CDR3 amino acids: CSVARGGQGADTQYF. The CDR3 bases are TGCAGCGTTGCGAGAGGGGGACAGGGAGCAGATACGCAGTATTTT.

CDR3 sequence (DNA): TGTGCCAGCAGCGTCTTTAGCGGGGTAAGCACAGATACGCAGTATTTT. Translation: CASSVFSGVSTDTQYF. This chain links TRBV9 with TRBJ2-3; 8 bases are shared with TRBD2. The CDR3 contains 16 residues. V trimming: 2 bases; J trimming: 0 bases; junction bases outside the gene matches: 5. CDR1 and CDR2 (germline): SGDLS, YYNGEE.

In DNA form, the CDR3 reads TGTGCCAGCACCGCCCTGGGAGCTAACTATGGCTACACCTTC. Protein product: CASTALGANYGYTF. The rearrangement uses TRBV3-1 (or the pseudogene TRBV3-2) and TRBJ1-2, with D unclear. V was shortened by 7 bases and J by 0 bases, with 12 bases between the two germline ends. CDR3 length: 14 residues. Germline-derived CDR1 and CDR2 are LGHDT and YNNKEL (reference sequence).

J is TRBJ1-5 and V is TRBV28; D remains ambiguous. V was cut by 2 bases and J by 15 bases, with 11 bases left in between. Looked up from germline, CDR1 is MDHEN and CDR2 is SYDVKM. The CDR3 consists of 11 residues. CDR3 sequence: CASSLTGSRHF. The CDR3 nucleotides are TGTGCCAGCAGTTTAACGGGGTCTCGGCATTTT.

This clone was counted a single time. This sample includes further DNA sequences coding for the same CDR3. The chain uses TRBV12-3 or TRBV12-4 and TRBJ1-2, with D possibly matching TRBD1 (6 bases). This CDR3 has 12 residues. V shed 5 bases and J shed 5 bases, with 9 bases lying between them. The CDR3 region is CASSLGQYGYTF. CDR3 DNA sequence: TGTGCCAGCAGTCTAGGACAGTATGGCTACACCTTC.

This clone was seen just once. The chain uses TRBV7-8 and TRBJ2-1, with 7 bases that match TRBD1. Germline lookup yields CDR1 SGHVS and CDR2 FQNEAQ. The CDR3 consists of 15 residues. V lost 5 bases and J lost 1; bases outside the gene matches: 5. CDR3 nucleotide sequence: TGTGCCAGCAGCCCGTGGACAGGTTCCTACAATGAGCAGTTCTTC. Amino acid sequence: CASSPWTGSYNEQFF.

The genes are TRBV5-1 and TRBJ2-2, with 9 bases aligning to TRBD1. V trimming: 2 bases; J trimming: 6 bases; junction bases outside the gene matches: 5. Germline V lookup: CDR1 SGHRS, CDR2 YFSETQ. The CDR3 consists of 15 residues. The CDR3 sequence: CASSFGDRVAGELFF. CDR3 DNA: TGCGCCAGCAGCTTCGGGGACAGGGTGGCCGGGGAGCTGTTTTTT.

This chain joins TRBV28 and TRBJ1-6; no clear D gene. V lost 5 bases and J 0 bases, leaving 14 bases between the germline ends. CDR3 length: 17 amino acids. CDR1 is MDHEN and CDR2 is SYDVKM in the germline V gene. CDR3 bases: TGTGCCAGCAGTCCCCCAACCGGGAGCTCCTATAATTCACCCCTCCACTTT. This gives the protein CASSPPTGSSYNSPLHF. Drawing the rest from reference TRBV28 and TRBJ1-6, the complete variable domain is DVKVTQSSRYLVKRTGEKVFLECVQDMDHENMFWYRQDPGLGLRLIYFSYDVKMKEKGDIPEGYSVSREKKERFSLILESASTNQTSMYLCASSPPTGSSYNSPLHFGNGTRLTVT.

The rearrangement uses TRBV6-5 and TRBJ2-1; 13 nucleotides match TRBD2. CDR3 size: 14 residues. The V gene end was trimmed by 7 bases and the J gene end by 6 bases; junction bases not matched to a gene: 3. Germline CDR1 MNHEY, CDR2 SVGAGI. The CDR3 sequence: CASTWTSGSNEQFF. In DNA, the CDR3 is TGTGCCAGCACGTGGACTAGCGGGAGCAATGAGCAGTTCTTC.

The rearrangement links TRBV7-2 to TRBJ2-5, with 9 nucleotides matching TRBD2. Trimming cost V 3 bases and J 5 bases; bases outside gene matches: 7. This CDR3 contains 15 residues. Germline V lookup: CDR1 SGHTA, CDR2 FQGNSA. The CDR3 spells CASSFIAGEAETQYF. CDR3 DNA sequence: TGTGCCAGCAGCTTTATAGCGGGAGAGGCGGAGACCCAGTACTTC.